A single sample is the source of the 26 T cell receptor beta chains below, sequenced in a study of blood T cell repertoires in COVID-19. TCRdb keeps only in-frame clones here, not all; method: immunoSEQ multiplex PCR. The repertoire holds 400,000 to 450,000 clones, 89% seen once, with 1.5% to 1.9% in the top ten. The sample consisted of peripheral blood. The receptors were gathered from a woman in her thirties or forties with COVID-19, enrolled during active disease.

The genes are TRBV10-3 and TRBJ1-5; 8 bases are shared with TRBD1. J gave up 9 bases and V 0 bases, and 4 bases lay outside the gene matches. The length of the CDR3 is 14 residues. Germline CDR1 is ENHRY and CDR2 is SYGVKD. In nucleotides, the CDR3 is TGTGCCATCAGTGAGTCTCCAGGGGGCAGGCCCCAGCATTTT. This codes for CAISESPGGRPQHF.

The chain recombines TRBV30 with TRBJ1-2; D is possibly TRBD1 (6 bases). V lost 2 bases to trimming and J lost 5 bases, with 12 bases between them. Germline assignment: CDR1 GTSNPN and CDR2 SVGIG (reference sequence). This CDR3 comprises 13 residues. CDR3 amino acids: CAWSLAGTYGYTF. The CDR3 DNA reads as TGTGCCTGGAGTTTAGCCGGGACATATGGCTACACCTTC.

The chain recombines TRBV7-9 with TRBJ1-1; tentative D call: TRBD1 (6 bases). The CDR3 totals 13 residues. Trimming took 8 bases from V and 8 from J, leaving 18 bases between them. Germline CDR1 is SEHNR and CDR2 is FQNEAQ (reference sequence). CDR3 in amino acids: CASQEGVRVEAFF. CDR3 coding DNA: TGTGCCAGCCAAGAGGGGGTAAGGGTAGAAGCTTTCTTT.

This sequence joins TRBV6-5 and TRBJ2-1; D remains ambiguous. The CDR3 loop spans 10 amino acids. CDR1 is MNHEY and CDR2 is SVGAGI in the germline V gene. The V gene lost 8 bases and the J gene lost 5 bases, with 4 bases spanning the gap. DNA of the CDR3: TGTGCCAGCTATCACAATGAGCAGTTCTTC. Encoded protein: CASYHNEQFF.

The chain uses TRBV19 and TRBJ1-4, with D tentatively TRBD1 (5 bases). Germline CDR1 and CDR2: LNHDA and SQIVND (reference sequence). Trimming pared 5 bases from V and 3 bases from J, leaving 16 bases between. This CDR3 is built from 16 residues. The CDR3 reads CASSSRTPGANEKLFF. Written as DNA, the CDR3 is TGTGCCAGTAGTTCGAGGACACCGGGAGCTAATGAAAAACTGTTTTTT.

The V and J genes are TRBV5-1 and TRBJ2-1; D not certain. Germline CDR1 and CDR2: SGHRS and YFSETQ. V was trimmed by 1 base and J by 2 bases, leaving 10 bases between them. This CDR3 has 15 residues. The CDR3 is CASSLSPGPYNEQFF. CDR3 nucleotides: TGCGCCAGCAGCTTGTCTCCAGGCCCCTACAATGAGCAGTTCTTC.

The chain couples TRBV11-2 to TRBJ1-4; 9 bases line up with TRBD1. V dropped 1 base and J dropped 7; count of bases not matched to a gene: 4. Germline loops: CDR1 SGHAT, CDR2 FQNNGV. The CDR3 consists of 15 residues. CDR3 nucleotides: TGTGCCAGCAGCTTAGTGGACAGGGGTAGTGAAAAACTGTTTTTT. Its protein product is CASSLVDRGSEKLFF.

This clone appeared once. This specimen includes other DNA sequences encoding the same CDR3. This rearrangement joins TRBV9 to TRBJ1-2, with a weak D call TRBD1 (5 bases). Germline V gene sequence: CDR1 SGDLS, CDR2 YYNGEE. Trimming took off 0 bases at V and 6 bases at J, with 9 bases between the two ends. The CDR3 has 13 amino acids. This CDR3 reads CASSVVQGHGYTF. DNA for the CDR3: TGTGCCAGCAGCGTAGTTCAGGGTCATGGCTACACCTTC.

The chain recombines TRBV18 with TRBJ1-1, with TRBD1 as a possible D gene (6 bases). CDR3 length equals 15 residues. The V end was cut by 4 bases, the J end by 1 base, with 13 bases between. CDR1 KGHSH and CDR2 LQKENI come from the germline V gene. In DNA, the CDR3 is TGTGCCAGCTCACTGAACCCGACAGGGAACACTGAAGCTTTCTTT. Amino acid sequence: CASSLNPTGNTEAFF.

V and J are TRBV18 and TRBJ1-5, with a weak D call TRBD1 (5 bases). Per germline, CDR1 KGHSH and CDR2 LQKENI. The V and J ends lost 3 bases and 0 bases respectively, with 15 bases between them. The CDR3 sequence is 17 residues long. The CDR3: CASSPEQGGVSNQPQHF. The CDR3 DNA reads as TGTGCCAGCTCACCCGAGCAGGGAGGGGTTAGCAATCAGCCCCAGCATTTT.

The chain uses TRBV4-3 and TRBJ1-6; D is uncertain. The V end was cut by 0 bases, the J end by 7 bases, with 16 bases between. The CDR3 length is 17 residues. The germline V gene has CDR1 LGHNA and CDR2 YSLEER. Written as DNA, the CDR3 is TGCGCCAGCAGCCAAGATAGGTGGAGGAGGCCAAATTCACCCCTCCACTTT. It yields the protein CASSQDRWRRPNSPLHF.

The chain has TRBV7-9 and TRBJ1-1, with 8 bases matching TRBD1. Germline CDR1 reads SEHNR; CDR2 reads FQNEAQ (reference sequence). With 5 bases clipped from V and 5 bases from J, the junction kept 10 bases outside the gene matches. This CDR3 contains 15 residues. The CDR3 nucleotides read TGTGCCAGCAGCCTACCGACAGGGGCCTATACTGAAGCTTTCTTT. Translation gives CASSLPTGAYTEAFF.

The DNA for the CDR3 is TGTGCCAGCAGTTACTCGGGACGGGGAGGTAATCAGCCCCAGCATTTT. Encoded protein: CASSYSGRGGNQPQHF. The V and J genes are TRBV6-5 and TRBJ1-5, with D possibly matching TRBD1 (5 bases). The V and J ends lost 0 bases and 4 bases respectively, with 13 bases between them. The CDR3 consists of 16 residues. CDR1 is MNHEY, CDR2 SVGAGI, per germline.

The chain combines TRBV6-1 with TRBJ2-7; TRBD1 matches at 11 bases. The V gene's germline CDR1 is MNHNS and CDR2 SASEGT. V lost 4 bases and J lost 1; bases outside the gene matches: 6. The CDR3 sequence is 16 residues long. CDR3 sequence reads: CASSGFRDRGSYEQYF. The CDR3 DNA sequence: TGTGCCAGCAGTGGCTTCCGGGACAGGGGGTCCTACGAGCAGTACTTC.

The chain links TRBV7-2 to TRBJ1-4; D is unclear. Germline values: CDR1 SGHTA, CDR2 FQGNSA. The CDR3 has 15 residues. V was trimmed by 5 bases and J by 0 bases, leaving 10 bases between them. The CDR3 loop reads CASSKPVATNEKLFF. CDR3 coding DNA: TGTGCCAGCAGCAAACCGGTCGCAACTAATGAAAAACTGTTTTTT.

The chain carries TRBV6-1 and TRBJ1-6; D uncertain. The V and J ends lost 2 bases and 4 bases respectively, with 9 bases between them. There are 15 residues in the CDR3. The germline V gene encodes CDR1 MNHNS and CDR2 SASEGT. The CDR3: CASSELEYYNSPLHF. The CDR3 nucleotides are TGTGCCAGCAGTGAACTGGAGTATTATAATTCACCCCTCCACTTT.

In this sample, this clone turned up a few times. This chain uses TRBV27 with TRBJ1-6; TRBD1 matches at 7 bases. Germline CDR1 is MNHEY and CDR2 is SMNVEV (reference sequence). V gave up 7 bases and J gave up 1 base; unmatched junction bases: 10. This CDR3 comprises 17 residues. The CDR3 coding sequence is TGTGCCAGCACCCCAACAGGGGTGTTATCCTATAATTCACCCCTCCACTTT. It codes for CASTPTGVLSYNSPLHF.

V usage is TRBV4-1 and J usage is TRBJ1-6; 7 bases are a match to TRBD1. The CDR3 extends over 16 amino acids. Per the germline V gene, CDR1 is MGHRA and CDR2 is YSYEKL. The J segment lost 7 bases and the V segment lost 5 bases, leaving 11 bases of the junction unmatched. DNA for the CDR3: TGCGCCAGCAGCTTTTGGGAGGACAGGTCGAATTCACCCCTCCACTTT. It translates to CASSFWEDRSNSPLHF.

The chain couples TRBV30 to TRBJ1-6, with TRBD1 identical over 7 bases. This CDR3 is built from 16 residues. Germline V gene sequence: CDR1 GTSNPN, CDR2 SVGIG (reference sequence). Unmatched junction bases numbered 10, after V lost 1 base and J lost 7 bases. CDR3 in amino acids: CAWSGDGTALNSPLHF. The CDR3 DNA reads TGTGCCTGGAGTGGAGATGGGACAGCTTTAAATTCACCCCTCCACTTT.

V usage is TRBV7-9 and J usage is TRBJ1-6; 10 bases are shared with TRBD1. Per germline, CDR1 SEHNR and CDR2 FQNEAQ (reference sequence). CDR3 length equals 17 residues. V was clipped by 5 bases and J by 6 bases; unmatched bases: 10. The CDR3 coding sequence is TGTGCCAGCAGCGGGCAGACAGGGGGCGCGGGTAATTCACCCCTCCACTTT. Its translation is CASSGQTGGAGNSPLHF.

This chain's CDR3 is CASRETELSYEQYF. CDR3 DNA sequence: TGTGCCAGCCGGGAGACAGAACTTTCCTACGAGCAGTACTTC. The genes are TRBV6-4 and TRBJ2-7; a possible D gene is TRBD2 (6 bases). The CDR3 covers 14 residues. The germline CDR1 and CDR2 sequences are MRHNA and SNTAGT. V lost 8 bases to trimming and J lost 1 base, with 15 bases between them.

The chain uses TRBV9 and TRBJ1-6; 10 bases fit TRBD1. V dropped 3 bases and J dropped 8; count of bases not matched to a gene: 5. Germline CDR1 is SGDLS and CDR2 is YYNGEE. CDR3 length equals 15 residues. CDR3 sequence reads: CASSATGTGDSPLHF. CDR3 DNA sequence: TGTGCCAGCAGCGCTACCGGGACAGGGGATTCACCCCTCCACTTT.

The chain carries TRBV6-5 and TRBJ1-2; 7 bases are a match to TRBD1. The CDR3 consists of 16 residues. CDR1 is MNHEY and CDR2 is SVGAGI in the germline V gene. Unmatched junction bases numbered 10, after V lost 2 bases and J lost 4 bases. The CDR3 region is CASSYEGPGTVYGYTF. The CDR3 DNA reads as TGTGCCAGCAGTTACGAGGGCCCCGGGACAGTCTATGGCTACACCTTC.

This chain connects TRBV19 to TRBJ2-2, with a possible D match to TRBD1 (7 bases). Germline CDR1 and CDR2: LNHDA and SQIVND (reference sequence). V was shortened by 1 base and J by 6 bases, with 15 bases between the two germline ends. The CDR3 sequence is 16 residues long. This CDR3 is CASSIGPGRGAGELFF. CDR3 DNA sequence: TGTGCCAGTAGTATAGGCCCAGGCAGGGGGGCCGGGGAGCTGTTTTTT.

The chain joins TRBV7-2 to TRBJ2-7; 12 bases align to TRBD2. V lost 2 bases to trimming and J lost 2 bases; unmatched junction nucleotides: 1. Germline V gene data show CDR1 as SGHTA and CDR2 as FQGNSA. CDR3 length: 15 amino acids. CDR3 coding DNA: TGTGCCAGCAGCTTAACTAGCGGGGGGACCTACGAGCAGTACTTC. This gives the protein CASSLTSGGTYEQYF. The entire variable domain, with the rest obtained from reference TRBV7-2 and TRBJ2-7, is as follows: GAGVSQSPSNKVTEKGKDVELRCDPISGHTALYWYRQSLGQGLEFLIYFQGNSAPDKSGLPSDRFSAERTGGSVSTLTIQRTQQEDSAVYLCASSLTSGGTYEQYFGPGTRLTVT.

The chain joins TRBV7-2 to TRBJ2-1; 7 bases fit TRBD2. There are 15 residues in the CDR3. The V and J ends lost 4 bases and 8 bases, in that order; junction bases with no gene match: 11. Germline CDR1 SGHTA, CDR2 FQGNSA. CDR3 DNA sequence: TGTGCCAGCAGCTCCAGGACTAGGTTTCCCGATGAGCAGTTCTTC. Amino acid sequence: CASSSRTRFPDEQFF.